A single sample is the source of the 24 T cell receptor beta chains below, sequenced in a study of blood T cell repertoires in COVID-19. Method: immunoSEQ multiplex PCR; TCRdb's copy keeps in-frame clones and lacks some. The data contain 110,000 to 150,000 clones, 80% to 90% of them singletons. Sequenced: peripheral blood. Receptor source: a man between 60 and 75 years old with active or convalescent COVID-19.

To note about this clone: Sequence at one end of the junction differs from germline and may be a read error. The rearrangement joins TRBV2 to TRBJ2-6; D possibly corresponds to TRBD1 (6 bases). Germline loops: CDR1 SNHLY, CDR2 FYNNEI. The CDR3 contains 13 residues. CDR3 loop: CASRGVGANVLTF. In DNA form, the CDR3 reads TGTGCGAGCAGGGGAGTTGGGGCCAACGTCCTGACTTTC.

The rearrangement links TRBV19 to TRBJ2-7; 13 nucleotides match TRBD2. The ends lost 7 bases at V and 6 bases at J; junction bases unmatched: 15. CDR3 length equals 17 residues. Germline CDR1 is LNHDA and CDR2 is SQIVND (reference sequence). The CDR3 loop is CASTPRGLAGKEAEQYF. CDR3 DNA sequence: TGTGCCAGTACCCCAAGGGGACTAGCGGGAAAAGAAGCCGAGCAGTACTTC.

This chain uses TRBV4-1 with TRBJ1-2; no reliable D call. Germline-derived CDR1 and CDR2 are MGHRA and YSYEKL. This CDR3 is built from 14 residues. V dropped 5 bases and J dropped 1 base, with 11 bases sitting between them. The CDR3 reads CASSGVRGNYGYTF. The CDR3, as DNA: TGCGCCAGCAGCGGCGTCCGGGGTAACTATGGCTACACCTTC.

The chain couples TRBV2 to TRBJ2-3; 11 nucleotides align to TRBD2. The CDR3 is 16 amino acids. The germline V gene has CDR1 SNHLY and CDR2 FYNNEI. J gave up 2 bases and V 6 bases, and 7 bases lay outside the gene matches. CDR3 DNA: TGTGCCAGCAGCGGAATAGCGGGAGGGCCCACAGATACGCAGTATTTT. Encoded protein: CASSGIAGGPTDTQYF.

The chain has TRBV25-1 and TRBJ1-5; a possible D gene is TRBD1 (5 bases). The CDR3 runs 15 residues. In germline, CDR1 is MGHDK, CDR2 SYGVNS. The V and J ends lost 2 bases and 5 bases respectively, with 13 bases between them. The CDR3 spells CASSEGMGEDQPQHF. In DNA form, the CDR3 reads TGTGCCAGCAGTGAAGGTATGGGGGAGGATCAGCCCCAGCATTTT.

The genes are TRBV24-1 and TRBJ2-1; a possible D gene is TRBD1 (5 bases). Trimming stripped 6 bases from V and 4 bases from J, with 12 bases between. This CDR3 is built from 14 residues. Germline assignment: CDR1 KGHDR and CDR2 SFDVKD. CDR3: CATSSDTLYNEQFF. The CDR3 nucleotides read TGTGCCACCAGTTCGGACACGTTATACAATGAGCAGTTCTTC.

This clone was seen a handful of times. The V gene is TRBV7-2, the J gene TRBJ2-7, with 13 bases aligning to TRBD2. There are 15 residues in the CDR3. J was trimmed by 2 bases and V by 5 bases; bases with no gene match: 3. CDR1 and CDR2 (germline): SGHTA, FQGNSA. CDR3 region: CASSKLAGGPYEQYF. CDR3 coding DNA: TGTGCCAGCAGCAAACTAGCGGGAGGGCCCTACGAGCAGTACTTC.

V is TRBV5-1 and J is TRBJ2-7, with 9 bases identical to TRBD2. V lost 3 bases, J lost 7 bases, and 8 bases stayed unmatched. The CDR3 loop spans 14 amino acids. The germline gives CDR1 SGHRS, CDR2 YFSETQ. CDR3: CASSSERGVEEQYF. The CDR3 DNA sequence: TGCGCCAGCAGCTCCGAGCGGGGGGTAGAAGAGCAGTACTTC.

The chain employs TRBV6-2 or TRBV6-3 and TRBJ2-5; D possibly corresponds to TRBD2 (5 bases). The CDR3 contains 14 residues. The ends were cut back, 1 base at V and 3 bases at J, with 9 bases in the middle. The V gene's germline CDR1 is MNHEY and CDR2 SVGEGT. The CDR3 DNA sequence: TGTGCCAGCAGTTACTACGGGGAAAAAGAGACCCAGTACTTC. It specifies CASSYYGEKETQYF.

V is TRBV6-5 and J is TRBJ1-5, with TRBD1 matching over 9 bases. V lost 6 bases to trimming and J lost 5 bases; unmatched junction nucleotides: 5. This CDR3 region has 14 residues. Germline CDR1 reads MNHEY; CDR2 reads SVGAGI. The CDR3 is CASRAGQGYQPQHF. CDR3 DNA sequence: TGTGCCAGCAGGGCGGGACAGGGTTATCAGCCCCAGCATTTT.

The J gene is TRBJ1-5, the V gene TRBV6-1, with D maybe TRBD1 (6 bases). The germline V gene has CDR1 MNHNS and CDR2 SASEGT. This CDR3 is built from 15 residues. V lost 0 bases, J lost 5 bases, and 11 bases lay in between. The CDR3 spells CASSEAGGRDQPQHF. The CDR3, as DNA: TGTGCCAGCAGTGAAGCAGGGGGACGGGATCAGCCCCAGCATTTT.

The chain is built from TRBV28 and TRBJ1-2, with 10 bases fitting TRBD1. CDR1 and CDR2 from the germline V gene are MDHEN and SYDVKM. V shed 2 bases, J shed 2 bases, and the junction held 5 bases outside the gene matches. The CDR3 is 16 residues long. In DNA form, the CDR3 reads TGTGCCAGCAGTTTAGATCGGGGACAGGGGAACTATGGCTACACCTTC. Its translation: CASSLDRGQGNYGYTF.

The V and J genes are TRBV2 and TRBJ2-5; D is unclear. The germline V gene has CDR1 SNHLY and CDR2 FYNNEI. Trimming shortened V by 6 bases and J by 3 bases, and 11 bases separated the two germline ends. The CDR3 is made up of 13 amino acids. CDR3 sequence: CASRSWQEETQYF. The CDR3 DNA reads TGTGCCAGCAGGTCATGGCAGGAAGAGACCCAGTACTTC.

The rearrangement links TRBV30 to TRBJ1-3; D remains ambiguous. CDR1 is GTSNPN and CDR2 is SVGIG in the germline V gene (reference sequence). Trimming cost V 1 base and J 0 bases, with 7 bases left between them. The CDR3 consists of 14 residues. The CDR3 reads CAWSGANSGNTIYF. In nucleotides, the CDR3 is TGTGCCTGGAGTGGGGCGAACTCTGGAAACACCATATATTTT. The whole variable domain, filled in from reference TRBV30 and TRBJ1-3, reads SQTIHQWPATLVQPVGSPLSLECTVEGTSNPNLYWYRQAAGRGLQLLFYSVGIGQISSEVPQNLSASRPQDRQFILSSKKLLLSDSGFYLCAWSGANSGNTIYFGEGSWLTVV.

This chain links TRBV9 with TRBJ1-1; D ambiguous. The CDR3 contains 13 residues. V lost 0 bases and J 3 bases, leaving 6 bases between the germline ends. Germline-derived CDR1 and CDR2 are SGDLS and YYNGEE. The CDR3 DNA reads as TGTGCCAGCAGCGTAGACAGCCACACTGAAGCTTTCTTT. Protein product: CASSVDSHTEAFF.

The DNA for the CDR3 is TGTGCCAGCTCACCACGGACTAGGGGGGAGACCCAGTACTTC. Protein sequence: CASSPRTRGETQYF. The V and J genes are TRBV18 and TRBJ2-5; D is possibly TRBD2 (7 bases). Germline V lookup: CDR1 KGHSH, CDR2 LQKENI. V was pared by 1 base and J by 5 bases, with 11 bases between. The CDR3 consists of 14 residues.

The V call is TRBV7-2, the J call TRBJ1-2; TRBD1 aligns across 7 bases. CDR1 is SGHTA, CDR2 FQGNSA, per germline. V was clipped by 6 bases and J by 8 bases; unmatched bases: 9. This CDR3 contains 13 residues. The CDR3 reads CASSYRGGKGYTF. In nucleotides, the CDR3 is TGTGCCAGCAGTTACCGAGGGGGCAAGGGCTACACCTTC.

The CDR3 nucleotides read TGTGCCAGCAGCCAAGCAGCGGACCAAGAGACCCAGTACTTC. Translating gives CASSQAADQETQYF. This chain links TRBV4-2 with TRBJ2-5; tentatively, D is TRBD2 (5 bases). Trimming stripped 1 base from V and 0 bases from J, with 6 bases between. The germline gives CDR1 LGHNA, CDR2 YNFKEQ. This CDR3 is built from 14 residues.

Here the CDR3 DNA reads TGCGCCAGCAGGGCCTTGTCTAGCCACAGATCAGATACGCAGTATTTT. It encodes CASRALSSHRSDTQYF. This rearrangement joins TRBV10-1 to TRBJ2-3; D possibly corresponds to TRBD2 (5 bases). The length of the CDR3 is 16 residues. V gave up 6 bases and J gave up 4 bases, with 20 bases separating them. Germline loops: CDR1 WNHNN, CDR2 SYGVQD (reference sequence).

V and J are TRBV5-1 and TRBJ2-1, with 9 positions matching TRBD2. V shed 1 base, J shed 3 bases, and the junction held 5 bases outside the gene matches. This CDR3 has 16 amino acids. CDR1 is SGHRS, CDR2 YFSETQ, per germline. CDR3: CASSLQERGVYNEQFF. CDR3 nucleotides: TGCGCCAGCAGCTTGCAGGAGCGGGGGGTCTACAATGAGCAGTTCTTC.

This clone was counted at least ten times. The J gene is TRBJ2-3, the V gene TRBV3-1 (or the pseudogene TRBV3-2); 8 nucleotides match TRBD2. The V gene's germline CDR1 is LGHDT and CDR2 YNNKEL (reference sequence). This CDR3 is built from 18 residues. V shed 2 bases and J 1 base; nucleotides not matched to a gene: 11. The CDR3: CASSQRSVAGTGTDTQYF. CDR3 DNA: TGTGCCAGCAGCCAAAGGTCGGTAGCGGGGACTGGCACAGATACGCAGTATTTT.

The chain carries TRBV5-6 and TRBJ2-3, with 7 bases lining up with TRBD1. Germline trimming cut 5 bases from V and 3 bases from J; bases unmatched to any gene: 6. Germline V gene data show CDR1 as SGHDT and CDR2 as YYEEEE. The CDR3 runs to 14 residues. The chain's CDR3 is CASSYTRGTDTQYF. The CDR3 DNA sequence: TGTGCCAGCAGTTACACCAGGGGGACAGATACGCAGTATTTT.

The table lists this clone with a count of one. This rearrangement joins TRBV5-1 to TRBJ1-1; D is unresolved. The CDR3 consists of 13 residues. CDR1 and CDR2 from the germline V gene are SGHRS and YFSETQ. Trimming took off 4 bases at V and 11 bases at J, with 18 bases between the two ends. The CDR3 DNA is TGCGCCAGCAGCCCCACGTTAAACGGAGACGCTTTCTTT. It translates to CASSPTLNGDAFF.

The gene calls are TRBV30 and TRBJ2-3; no clear D gene. This CDR3 contains 11 residues. Germline loops: CDR1 GTSNPN, CDR2 SVGIG (reference sequence). V was shortened by 2 bases and J by 8 bases, with 8 bases between the two germline ends. The CDR3 sequence is CAWSSLSTQYF. CDR3 nucleotides: TGTGCCTGGAGTTCCCTCAGTACGCAGTATTTT.